Presented here are 27 T cell receptor beta chains from one specimen sequenced in a study of control samples from healthy donors and cancer patients. The table came from immunoSEQ multiplex PCR; TCRdb's copy has only in-frame clones and leaves some out. The table shows fewer than 60,000 clones, with 85% to 95% occurring only once. The source material was blood. The source of these receptors is a man aged 30 to 45 in good health.

V is TRBV6-5 and J is TRBJ1-4; D remains ambiguous. Trimming took off 6 bases at V and 4 bases at J, with 6 bases between the two ends. The germline gives CDR1 MNHEY, CDR2 SVGAGI. The CDR3 contains 12 residues. The CDR3 is CASRPNNEKLFF. In nucleotides, the CDR3 is TGTGCCAGCAGACCAAATAATGAAAAACTGTTTTTT.

Worth noting for this clone: Distinct nucleotide sequences in the sample also encode this CDR3. The chain joins TRBV5-1 to TRBJ2-1; 7 bases fit TRBD1. The CDR3 extends over 15 amino acids. Germline lookup yields CDR1 SGHRS and CDR2 YFSETQ. Losses at the gene ends were 2 bases for V and 4 bases for J; bases not matched to a gene: 6. The CDR3 here is CASSFAGGSYNEQFF. DNA of the CDR3: TGCGCCAGCAGCTTCGCAGGGGGTTCGTACAATGAGCAGTTCTTC. The complete variable domain, with remaining parts taken from reference TRBV5-1 and TRBJ2-1, reads KAGVTQTPRYLIKTRGQQVTLSCSPISGHRSVSWYQQTPGQGLQFLFEYFSETQRNKGNFPGRFSGRQFSNSRSEMNVSTLELGDSALYLCASSFAGGSYNEQFFGPGTRLTVL.

The genes are TRBV2 and TRBJ1-1, with 7 bases lining up with TRBD1. Trimming at V came to 7 bases and at J to 0 bases, leaving 2 bases not matched to a gene. The germline V gene encodes CDR1 SNHLY and CDR2 FYNNEI. The CDR3 is 13 residues long. CDR3 in DNA: TGTGCCAGCACCCAGGGGGTGAACACTGAAGCTTTCTTT. Encoded protein: CASTQGVNTEAFF.

The V and J genes are TRBV5-1 and TRBJ2-5, with 8 positions matching TRBD2. J lost 5 bases, V lost 0 bases, and 6 bases had no gene match. CDR1 is SGHRS and CDR2 is YFSETQ in the germline V gene. This CDR3 is 15 amino acids long. This CDR3 is CASSLGGREAETQYF. For the CDR3, the DNA is TGCGCCAGCAGCTTGGGAGGGCGGGAGGCTGAGACCCAGTACTTC.

The gene calls are TRBV29-1 and TRBJ2-1; TRBD2 matches 9 bases. Germline lookup yields CDR1 SQVTM and CDR2 ANQGSEA. J gave up 1 base and V 3 bases, and 4 bases lay outside the gene matches. The CDR3 consists of 15 residues. The CDR3 loop is CSVDGAGGSYNEQFF. In DNA form, the CDR3 reads TGCAGCGTTGACGGAGCGGGAGGATCCTACAATGAGCAGTTCTTC.

This chain connects TRBV10-2 to TRBJ2-7, with 10 bases identical to TRBD1. V lost 6 bases to trimming and J lost 4 bases; unmatched junction nucleotides: 6. Per the germline V gene, CDR1 is WSHSY and CDR2 is SAAADI. The CDR3 is made up of 14 amino acids. The DNA for the CDR3 is TGCGCCAGCAGGAGACAGGGGGCACTTTACGAGCAGTACTTC. The encoded protein is CASRRQGALYEQYF.

The J gene is TRBJ2-7, the V gene TRBV20-1; 9 bases match TRBD2. This CDR3 has 15 residues. The J segment lost 7 bases and the V segment lost 3 bases, leaving 13 bases of the junction unmatched. Germline V lookup: CDR1 DFQATT, CDR2 SNEGSKA (reference sequence). The CDR3 loop reads CSASGRGLAGGEQYF. CDR3 nucleotide sequence: TGCAGTGCTAGTGGGCGGGGACTAGCTGGAGGAGAGCAGTACTTC.

This chain joins TRBV5-1 and TRBJ2-4, with a possible D match to TRBD1 (6 bases). The CDR3 is made up of 16 amino acids. V dropped 5 bases and J dropped 1 base, with 16 bases sitting between them. Looked up from germline, CDR1 is SGHRS and CDR2 is YFSETQ. In DNA form, the CDR3 reads TGCGCCAGCAGTTTTGCAGGGGTCGGGGCCAAAAACATTCAGTACTTC. It codes for CASSFAGVGAKNIQYF.

This sequence joins TRBV6-1 and TRBJ2-3; TRBD2 might be the D (6 bases). V lost 4 bases to trimming and J lost 0 bases, with 14 bases between them. CDR1 is MNHNS and CDR2 is SASEGT in the germline V gene. The CDR3 contains 16 residues. CDR3 DNA sequence: TGTGCCAGCAGTGCCCTCGGGAGACTAAGCACAGATACGCAGTATTTT. Translation: CASSALGRLSTDTQYF.

The gene calls are TRBV5-8 and TRBJ2-5; 7 bases match TRBD2. In germline, CDR1 is SGHTS, CDR2 YDEGEE. Unmatched junction bases numbered 5, after V lost 4 bases and J lost 5 bases. The CDR3 extends over 13 amino acids. The CDR3 nucleotides are TGTGCCAGCAGCCCCATGGGGGGGGAGACCCAGTACTTC. Protein product: CASSPMGGETQYF.

V and J are TRBV5-1 and TRBJ2-3; 7 bases fit TRBD2. This CDR3 has 16 amino acids. The germline V gene has CDR1 SGHRS and CDR2 YFSETQ. After removal of 2 bases from V and 1 base from J, the junction contained 7 bases not matched to a gene. CDR3 DNA sequence: TGCGCCAGCAGCTTTGGTGGGAGGGCAGGCACAGATACGCAGTATTTT. It yields the protein CASSFGGRAGTDTQYF.

This chain uses TRBV12-3 or TRBV12-4 with TRBJ2-3; D may be TRBD2 (6 bases). The V end was cut by 6 bases, the J end by 3 bases, with 10 bases between. The CDR3 has 13 residues. CDR3 in amino acids: CASSSGTTDTQYF. In nucleotides, the CDR3 is TGTGCCAGCAGCTCCGGGACTACAGATACGCAGTATTTT.

The CDR3 DNA is TGTGCCAGCCTATCAAGGGCTAGCACTGAAGCTTTCTTT. Protein: CASLSRASTEAFF. V usage is TRBV12-3 or TRBV12-4 and J usage is TRBJ1-1; no firm D call. V lost 8 bases to trimming and J lost 4 bases, with 14 bases between them. This CDR3 contains 13 residues.

V gene TRBV6-5 combines with J gene TRBJ1-1, with TRBD1 as a possible D gene (5 bases). Germline CDR1 is MNHEY and CDR2 is SVGAGI. Between the trimmed V and J ends, which lost 8 bases and 6 bases, there was a span of 10 bases. This CDR3 region has 11 residues. This CDR3 is CASRRGAEAFF. In DNA, the CDR3 is TGTGCCAGCCGGCGGGGCGCTGAAGCTTTCTTT.

In this sample, this clone turned up a few times. V gene TRBV30 combines with J gene TRBJ1-2, with no clear D. The CDR3 length is 13 residues. The germline V gene has CDR1 GTSNPN and CDR2 SVGIG (reference sequence). Trimming removed 3 bases from V and 7 bases from J, with 15 bases in between. The chain's CDR3 is CAWRNAGVAGYTF. DNA of the CDR3: TGTGCCTGGAGGAACGCCGGGGTTGCTGGCTACACCTTC.

The chain couples TRBV24-1 to TRBJ2-1, with 8 bases that match TRBD2. Germline V gene lookup returns CDR1 KGHDR and CDR2 SFDVKD. V shed 4 bases and J 8 bases; nucleotides not matched to a gene: 12. CDR3 size: 16 residues. DNA of the CDR3: TGTGCCACCAGTGACCCCTTTAGCGGGATCGCCGATGAGCAGTTCTTC. Translating gives CATSDPFSGIADEQFF.

Only one count was recorded for this clone. CDR3 loop: CASSPSGTGVNEQFF. In DNA form, the CDR3 reads TGTGCCAGCAGCCCATCCGGGACAGGGGTCAATGAGCAGTTCTTC. The J gene is TRBJ2-1, the V gene TRBV9; 10 bases align to TRBD1. V lost 4 bases to trimming and J lost 6 bases; unmatched junction nucleotides: 7. Per germline, CDR1 SGDLS and CDR2 YYNGEE. This CDR3 spans 15 amino acids.

The chain joins TRBV29-1 to TRBJ2-5; D unclear. Germline CDR1 and CDR2: SQVTM and ANQGSEA. The CDR3 covers 12 residues. Trimming removed 5 bases at V and 1 base at J, with 8 bases between. CDR3 bases: TGCAGCGTTACTCAGGCCCAAGAGACCCAGTACTTC. Translated: CSVTQAQETQYF.

V gene TRBV11-2 combines with J gene TRBJ1-3, with D maybe TRBD1 (6 bases). Trimming took 4 bases from V and 4 from J, leaving 11 bases between them. The CDR3 extends over 14 amino acids. The germline V gene has CDR1 SGHAT and CDR2 FQNNGV. The CDR3 region is CASSYPGTGNTIYF. CDR3 nucleotides: TGTGCCAGCAGCTATCCCGGGACAGGAAACACCATATATTTT.

The J gene is TRBJ1-2, the V gene TRBV25-1; D might be TRBD1 (6 bases). V dropped 4 bases and J dropped 1 base, with 10 bases sitting between them. There are 14 residues in the CDR3. Looked up from germline, CDR1 is MGHDK and CDR2 is SYGVNS. This CDR3 is CASSAWTDNYGYTF. CDR3 nucleotide sequence: TGTGCCAGCAGTGCTTGGACAGATAACTATGGCTACACCTTC.

This clone was counted only a few times. This sequence joins TRBV6-1 and TRBJ2-7; TRBD2 is a possible D gene (5 bases). The germline V and J ends were trimmed by 1 base and 2 bases, with 9 bases remaining between them. Looked up from germline, CDR1 is MNHNS and CDR2 is SASEGT. The CDR3 has 14 residues. This CDR3 reads CASSEVGEAYEQYF. CDR3 bases: TGTGCCAGCAGTGAAGTGGGAGAAGCCTACGAGCAGTACTTC.

The V call is TRBV5-8, the J call TRBJ2-7, with D tentatively TRBD2 (6 bases). Germline assignment: CDR1 SGHTS and CDR2 YDEGEE. The germline V and J ends were trimmed by 4 bases and 3 bases, with 11 bases remaining between them. This CDR3 is 13 amino acids long. CDR3 residues: CASSRDLRYEQYF. As DNA, the CDR3 is TGTGCCAGCAGCCGGGACTTACGCTACGAGCAGTACTTC.

A single count supports this clone. This chain joins TRBV2 and TRBJ1-1, with D uncertain. V was clipped by 7 bases and J by 6 bases, with 18 bases between them. Per germline, CDR1 SNHLY and CDR2 FYNNEI. There are 14 residues in the CDR3. The CDR3 protein is CASISDGVRSEAFF. The CDR3 DNA follows: TGTGCCAGCATCTCGGACGGAGTCCGCTCTGAAGCTTTCTTT. The full variable domain, its missing parts supplied by reference TRBV2 and TRBJ1-1, is EPEVTQTPSHQVTQMGQEVILRCVPISNHLYFYWYRQILGQKVEFLVSFYNNEISEKSEIFDDQFSVERPDGSNFTLKIRSTKLEDSAMYFCASISDGVRSEAFFGQGTRLTVV.

The chain joins TRBV23-1 to TRBJ2-7, with 10 bases fitting TRBD2. TRBV23-1 is given ORF status, its function remaining uncertain. The CDR3 is 17 residues long. V shed 1 base, J shed 3 bases, and the junction held 9 bases outside the gene matches. CDR3 sequence (DNA): TGCGCCAGCAGTCAATGGGCAGGACTAGCGGTTTACTACGAGCAGTACTTC. It specifies CASSQWAGLAVYYEQYF.

CDR3: CASSLSAGEDYNEQFF. In DNA form, the CDR3 reads TGTGCCAGCAGCTTATCAGCGGGAGAGGACTACAATGAGCAGTTCTTC. The chain combines TRBV7-3 with TRBJ2-1, with 8 positions matching TRBD2. The CDR3 extends over 16 amino acids. V shed 2 bases, J shed 3 bases, and the junction held 6 bases outside the gene matches. Per the germline V gene, CDR1 is SGHTA and CDR2 is FQGTGA.

This clone was seen more than once but under ten times. The rearrangement joins TRBV7-2 to TRBJ1-2; TRBD1 aligns across 8 bases. V lost 1 base and J lost 7; bases outside the gene matches: 5. CDR3 length: 14 residues. Germline V lookup: CDR1 SGHTA, CDR2 FQGNSA. CDR3 DNA sequence: TGTGCCAGCAGCTTAGACAGGGGGTTTGTTGGCTACACCTTC. It is translated as CASSLDRGFVGYTF. The full variable domain, completed using reference TRBV7-2 and TRBJ1-2, is GAGVSQSPSNKVTEKGKDVELRCDPISGHTALYWYRQSLGQGLEFLIYFQGNSAPDKSGLPSDRFSAERTGGSVSTLTIQRTQQEDSAVYLCASSLDRGFVGYTFGSGTRLTVV.

The chain links TRBV4-1 to TRBJ2-1; 7 positions match TRBD2. Germline CDR1 reads MGHRA; CDR2 reads YSYEKL. V lost 1 base, J lost 5 bases, and 2 bases stayed unmatched. The CDR3 runs 14 residues. The CDR3 DNA follows: TGCGCCAGCAGCCAAGGGGGAGGGGACAATGAGCAGTTCTTC. Protein product: CASSQGGGDNEQFF.